Following are 24 T cell receptor beta chains from one sample sequenced in a study of OX40 agonist ivuxolimab in advanced cancers. Produced via immunoSEQ multiplex PCR; TCRdb's table is partial and in-frame only. This repertoire shows some 80,000 clones, 85% to 90% found once; its top ten account for approximately 0.54%. This specimen was CD4+ or CD8+ T cells sorted from blood, taken in a trial of the OX40 agonist ivuxolimab. The receptor source for this set is an adult with an advanced solid tumor such as melanoma, head and neck, liver or kidney cancer.

The rearrangement joins TRBV4-3 to TRBJ2-3; 8 bases line up with TRBD2. Germline assignment: CDR1 LGHNA and CDR2 YSLEER. With 4 bases clipped from V and 6 bases from J, the junction kept 9 bases outside the gene matches. This CDR3 is 15 amino acids long. The CDR3 region is CASSPNSGGGDTQYF. CDR3 nucleotide sequence: TGCGCCAGCAGCCCCAACAGCGGGGGCGGGGATACGCAGTATTTT.

This rearrangement joins TRBV28 to TRBJ1-2; D is undetermined. The CDR3 consists of 13 residues. V was shortened by 2 bases and J by 8 bases, with 12 bases between the two germline ends. Germline values: CDR1 MDHEN, CDR2 SYDVKM. CDR3 in amino acids: CASSLLHAYGYTF. The DNA for the CDR3 is TGTGCCAGCAGTTTACTCCACGCCTACGGCTACACCTTC.

The chain employs TRBV5-8 and TRBJ1-2, with 9 bases lining up with TRBD1. CDR3 length: 17 amino acids. The germline gives CDR1 SGHTS, CDR2 YDEGEE. V lost 1 base, J lost 4 bases, and 11 bases stayed unmatched. CDR3 bases: TGTGCCAGCAGCTTGCTTACAGGGGGCCGTCGCTTCTATGGCTACACCTTC. Translating gives CASSLLTGGRRFYGYTF.

The CDR3 coding sequence is TGCAGCGCCCGCCCGGGGATGAACACTGAAGCTTTCTTT. It yields the protein CSARPGMNTEAFF. The chain uses TRBV29-1 and TRBJ1-1; D remains unclear. Trimming removed 7 bases at V and 0 bases at J, with 12 bases between. The CDR3 length is 13 residues. The germline CDR1 and CDR2 sequences are SQVTM and ANQGSEA.

The rearrangement uses TRBV28 and TRBJ1-2, with unresolved D. V was cut by 2 bases and J by 7 bases, with 14 bases left in between. CDR1 and CDR2 (germline): MDHEN, SYDVKM. CDR3 length: 14 amino acids. CDR3: CASSLIEPRVGYTF. CDR3 nucleotide sequence: TGTGCCAGCAGTTTAATAGAGCCACGGGTTGGCTACACCTTC.

The CDR3 protein is CASNSDRAGNTIYF. The CDR3 nucleotides are TGTGCCAGCAACTCGGACAGGGCTGGAAACACCATATATTTT. The rearrangement uses TRBV2 and TRBJ1-3; the match to TRBD1 covers 8 bases. Germline V gene sequence: CDR1 SNHLY, CDR2 FYNNEI. The CDR3 length is 14 residues. V lost 7 bases, J lost 2 bases, and 4 bases stayed unmatched.

The gene calls are TRBV7-9 and TRBJ2-7, with D hard to call. The V end was cut by 0 bases, the J end by 5 bases, with 5 bases between. CDR3 length: 12 residues. Per germline, CDR1 SEHNR and CDR2 FQNEAQ (reference sequence). This CDR3 reads CASSLASHEQYF. CDR3 nucleotides: TGTGCCAGCAGCTTAGCCAGCCACGAGCAGTACTTC.

The chain uses TRBV7-8 and TRBJ1-1; 7 nucleotides agree with TRBD1. There are 14 residues in the CDR3. In germline, CDR1 is SGHVS, CDR2 FQNEAQ. V lost 5 bases and J lost 5; bases outside the gene matches: 8. The CDR3 loop reads CASSVLTGETEAFF. The DNA of the CDR3 is TGTGCCAGCAGCGTTCTCACAGGGGAAACTGAAGCTTTCTTT.

The chain combines TRBV11-2 with TRBJ2-7; TRBD1 matches at 11 bases. In germline, CDR1 is SGHAT, CDR2 FQNNGV. The V segment lost 3 bases and the J segment 3 bases; nucleotides outside the gene matches: 4. The CDR3 is made up of 15 amino acids. The CDR3 DNA sequence: TGTGCCAGCAGCTTCGGACAGGGGGCTTACTACGAGCAGTACTTC. It specifies CASSFGQGAYYEQYF.

The CDR3 here is CASSEGQYYGYTF. DNA of the CDR3: TGTGCCAGCAGTGAAGGCCAGTACTATGGCTACACCTTC. The chain uses TRBV2 and TRBJ1-2; no firm D call. CDR1 is SNHLY, CDR2 FYNNEI, per germline. CDR3 length: 13 residues. The germline V and J ends were trimmed by 1 base and 3 bases, with 6 bases remaining between them. Full variable domain (outside the CDR3, taken from reference TRBV2 and TRBJ1-2): EPEVTQTPSHQVTQMGQEVILRCVPISNHLYFYWYRQILGQKVEFLVSFYNNEISEKSEIFDDQFSVERPDGSNFTLKIRSTKLEDSAMYFCASSEGQYYGYTFGSGTRLTVV.

The rearrangement links TRBV19 to TRBJ2-2; D gene ambiguous. The germline V and J ends were trimmed by 4 bases and 0 bases, with 6 bases remaining between them. Germline CDR1 and CDR2: LNHDA and SQIVND (reference sequence). This CDR3 contains 14 residues. The CDR3 DNA reads as TGTGCCAGTAGTAAGGGCACGAACACCGGGGAGCTGTTTTTT. Amino acids: CASSKGTNTGELFF.

The chain combines TRBV19 with TRBJ2-3; the D gene is possibly TRBD2 (5 bases). CDR3 size: 12 residues. Germline-derived CDR1 and CDR2 are LNHDA and SQIVND (reference sequence). Trimming took 10 bases from V and 5 from J, leaving 13 bases between them. The CDR3 loop reads CAIRGREDTQYF. The CDR3 nucleotides are TGTGCCATTAGAGGTCGGGAAGATACGCAGTATTTT. The full variable domain, in which reference TRBV19 and TRBJ2-3 provide the parts outside the CDR3, is DGGITQSPKYLFRKEGQNVTLSCEQNLNHDAMYWYRQDPGQGLRLIYYSQIVNDFQKGDIAEGYSVSREKKESFPLTVTSAQKNPTAFYLCAIRGREDTQYFGPGTRLTVL.

V and J are TRBV4-1 and TRBJ2-1; D not resolved. Germline CDR1 MGHRA, CDR2 YSYEKL. The CDR3 has 15 residues. The ends were cut back, 6 bases at V and 5 bases at J, with 17 bases in the middle. The DNA for the CDR3 is TGCGCCAGCAGTCTGGAGTCCGGGTTCCACAATGAGCAGTTCTTC. Translation gives CASSLESGFHNEQFF.

This rearrangement joins TRBV7-9 to TRBJ2-1; D is perhaps TRBD2 (5 bases). Germline-derived CDR1 and CDR2 are SEHNR and FQNEAQ (reference sequence). This CDR3 has 14 residues. The V end was cut by 4 bases, the J end by 7 bases, with 14 bases between. The CDR3 DNA reads as TGTGCCAGCAGCTCCGGGGTCCGCGGAAATGAGCAGTTCTTC. It yields the protein CASSSGVRGNEQFF.

This clone has a handful of counts. The chain carries TRBV19 and TRBJ1-4; no definite D call. The CDR3 length is 12 residues. With 4 bases removed from V and 7 bases from J, the gap between germline ends came to 7 bases. The germline V gene encodes CDR1 LNHDA and CDR2 SQIVND (reference sequence). This CDR3 is CASSRVGEKLFF. CDR3 bases: TGTGCCAGTAGTAGGGTTGGTGAAAAACTGTTTTTT.

The chain employs TRBV29-1 and TRBJ2-5; 8 bases map to TRBD2. V trimming: 4 bases; J trimming: 4 bases; junction bases outside the gene matches: 5. This CDR3 has 13 amino acids. The germline V gene has CDR1 SQVTM and CDR2 ANQGSEA. CDR3 nucleotides: TGCAGCGTTGGGTCGGGGGGGCGAGAGACCCAGTACTTC. Protein product: CSVGSGGRETQYF.

The V call is TRBV10-3, the J call TRBJ1-3; 9 positions match TRBD1. The CDR3 length is 13 residues. Germline V gene data show CDR1 as ENHRY and CDR2 as SYGVKD. J was trimmed by 4 bases and V by 6 bases; bases with no gene match: 1. The CDR3 reads CAIRGTGGNTIYF. DNA for the CDR3: TGTGCCATCAGGGGGACAGGGGGAAACACCATATATTTT.

This clone has a handful of counts. The chain has TRBV19 and TRBJ1-6; the match to TRBD1 covers 10 bases. The CDR3 runs to 16 residues. The germline CDR1 and CDR2 sequences are LNHDA and SQIVND (reference sequence). Trimming at V came to 7 bases and at J to 8 bases, leaving 11 bases not matched to a gene. CDR3 sequence: CASTPSGGTGDSPLHF. Here the CDR3 DNA reads TGTGCCAGTACTCCGAGCGGTGGGACAGGGGATTCACCCCTCCACTTT.

The rearrangement joins TRBV5-1 to TRBJ1-2; D gene unclear. CDR1 SGHRS and CDR2 YFSETQ come from the germline V gene. V lost 0 bases and J 2 bases, leaving 11 bases between the germline ends. The CDR3 is made up of 15 amino acids. The CDR3 loop reads CASSLGGGRNYGYTF. Here the CDR3 DNA reads TGCGCCAGCAGCTTGGGGGGTGGGCGCAACTATGGCTACACCTTC.

CDR3 amino acids: CASSFTSGGVDTQYF. In DNA, the CDR3 is TGCGCCAGCAGCTTTACTAGCGGGGGCGTGGATACGCAGTATTTT. The gene calls are TRBV5-1 and TRBJ2-3; the match to TRBD2 covers 11 bases. The CDR3 is 15 residues long. V was clipped by 2 bases and J by 6 bases; unmatched bases: 5. Germline CDR1 and CDR2: SGHRS and YFSETQ.

The rearrangement uses TRBV7-2 and TRBJ1-2, with D maybe TRBD1 (5 bases). Trimming cost V 6 bases and J 0 bases, with 17 bases left between them. Per the germline V gene, CDR1 is SGHTA and CDR2 is FQGNSA. The CDR3 is 16 amino acids. Here the CDR3 reads CASRTFQGGPNYGYTF. In nucleotides, the CDR3 is TGTGCCAGCAGGACTTTCCAGGGAGGTCCTAACTATGGCTACACCTTC.

The chain uses TRBV19 and TRBJ2-5; no clear D gene. Trimming took off 2 bases at V and 1 base at J, with 11 bases between the two ends. CDR1 is LNHDA and CDR2 is SQIVND in the germline V gene (reference sequence). The CDR3 totals 15 residues. The CDR3 spells CASSISPTSQETQYF. The CDR3 DNA follows: TGTGCCAGTAGTATATCACCTACTTCCCAAGAGACCCAGTACTTC. Using reference TRBV19 and TRBJ2-5 for the parts outside the CDR3, the full variable domain is DGGITQSPKYLFRKEGQNVTLSCEQNLNHDAMYWYRQDPGQGLRLIYYSQIVNDFQKGDIAEGYSVSREKKESFPLTVTSAQKNPTAFYLCASSISPTSQETQYFGPGTRLLVL.

The chain employs TRBV5-4 and TRBJ1-1; the D is unclear. The CDR3 is 15 amino acids. CDR1 is SGHNT and CDR2 is YYREEE in the germline V gene (reference sequence). V lost 0 bases and J lost 0, with 9 bases in between. The CDR3 reads CASSLAGRMNTEAFF. The CDR3 DNA sequence: TGTGCCAGCAGCTTGGCCGGCAGAATGAACACTGAAGCTTTCTTT.

This chain joins TRBV5-8 and TRBJ2-1; no reliable D call. This CDR3 is built from 11 residues. The V gene's germline CDR1 is SGHTS and CDR2 YDEGEE. V was cut by 9 bases and J by 6 bases, with 10 bases left in between. CDR3 loop: CATTRINEQFF. Here the CDR3 DNA reads TGTGCCACCACAAGGATCAATGAGCAGTTCTTC.